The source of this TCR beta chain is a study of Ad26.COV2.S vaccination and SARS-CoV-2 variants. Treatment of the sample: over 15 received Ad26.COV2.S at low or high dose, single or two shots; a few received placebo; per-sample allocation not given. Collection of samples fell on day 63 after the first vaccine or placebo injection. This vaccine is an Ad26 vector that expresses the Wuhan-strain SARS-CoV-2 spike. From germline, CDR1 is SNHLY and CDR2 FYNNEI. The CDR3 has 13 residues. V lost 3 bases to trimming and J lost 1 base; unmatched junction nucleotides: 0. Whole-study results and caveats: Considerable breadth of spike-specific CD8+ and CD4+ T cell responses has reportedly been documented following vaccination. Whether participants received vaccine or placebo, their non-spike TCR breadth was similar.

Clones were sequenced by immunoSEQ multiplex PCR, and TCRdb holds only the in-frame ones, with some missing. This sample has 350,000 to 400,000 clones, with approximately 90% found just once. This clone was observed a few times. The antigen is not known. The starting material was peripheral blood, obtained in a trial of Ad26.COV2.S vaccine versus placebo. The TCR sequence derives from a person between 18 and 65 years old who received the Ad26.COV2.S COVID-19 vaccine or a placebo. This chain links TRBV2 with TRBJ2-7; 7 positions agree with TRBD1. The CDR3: CASSETGSYEQYF. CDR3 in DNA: TGTGCCAGCAGTGAGACAGGGTCCTACGAGCAGTACTTC. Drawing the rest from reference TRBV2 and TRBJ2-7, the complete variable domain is EPEVTQTPSHQVTQMGQEVILRCVPISNHLYFYWYRQILGQKVEFLVSFYNNEISEKSEIFDDQFSVERPDGSNFTLKIRSTKLEDSAMYFCASSETGSYEQYFGPGTRLTVT.